The 8 T cell receptor beta chains listed next were all sequenced from one sample in a study of identifying expanded T cells in peripheral blood. TCRdb keeps only in-frame clones here, not all; method: immunoSEQ multiplex PCR. The sample yields more than 70,000 clones, approximately 83% seen once. The sequencing sample was made of blood. The receptor source for this set is a person between 18 and 75 years old in good health.

CDR3 protein: CASREQNTEAFF. CDR3 coding DNA: TGTGCCAGCAGGGAACAGAACACTGAAGCTTTCTTT. V usage is TRBV13 and J usage is TRBJ1-1; D gene uncertain. Trimming left V 6 bases short and J 1 base short, with 6 bases between. From germline, CDR1 is PRHDT and CDR2 FYEKMQ (reference sequence). This CDR3 comprises 12 residues.

The chain links TRBV4-3 to TRBJ2-7; 7 bases fit TRBD1. From germline, CDR1 is LGHNA and CDR2 YSLEER. CDR3 length equals 15 residues. V shed 4 bases, J shed 2 bases, and the junction held 8 bases outside the gene matches. The CDR3, as DNA: TGCGCCAGCAGCCGGATCACAGGGGCTACCTACGAGCAGTACTTC. It codes for CASSRITGATYEQYF.

This chain uses TRBV5-6 with TRBJ1-2; D is unresolved. CDR3 length: 13 amino acids. V was trimmed by 3 bases and J by 7 bases, leaving 13 bases between them. Germline CDR1 and CDR2: SGHDT and YYEEEE. The DNA of the CDR3 is TGTGCCAGCAGCTCCCTCAATCCCGGTGGCTACACCTTC. It specifies CASSSLNPGGYTF.

This sequence joins TRBV7-8 and TRBJ1-5; D gene ambiguous. This CDR3 contains 14 residues. V lost 5 bases and J 4 bases, leaving 12 bases between the germline ends. Germline V CDR1 and CDR2: SGHVS, FQNEAQ. DNA for the CDR3: TGTGCCAGCAGCCTCAATCGAGGAAATCAGCCCCAGCATTTT. This sequence encodes CASSLNRGNQPQHF. Complete variable domain (other parts from reference TRBV7-8 and TRBJ1-5): GAGVSQSPRYKVAKRGQDVALRCDPISGHVSLFWYQQALGQGPEFLTYFQNEAQLDKSGLPSDRFFAERPEGSVSTLKIQRTQQEDSAVYLCASSLNRGNQPQHFGDGTRLSIL.

This chain links TRBV11-3 with TRBJ2-7, with 8 bases identical to TRBD1. This CDR3 region has 14 residues. J was trimmed by 3 bases and V by 2 bases; bases with no gene match: 3. Germline CDR1 SGHNT, CDR2 YENEEA. CDR3 nucleotide sequence: TGTGCCAGCAGCTTACGGGACAGGAACTACGAGCAGTACTTC. Amino acid sequence: CASSLRDRNYEQYF.

CDR3 protein: CASSARLYYEQYF. The CDR3, as DNA: TGTGCCAGCAGCGCTCGACTTTACTACGAGCAGTACTTC. The chain couples TRBV9 to TRBJ2-7; D ambiguous. V was pared by 3 bases and J by 3 bases, with 10 bases between. The CDR3 is 13 amino acids. The germline V gene has CDR1 SGDLS and CDR2 YYNGEE. The full variable domain, with the rest looked up from reference TRBV9 and TRBJ2-7, is DSGVTQTPKHLITATGQRVTLRCSPRSGDLSVYWYQQSLDQGLQFLIQYYNGEERAKGNILERFSAQQFPDLHSELNLSSLELGDSALYFCASSARLYYEQYFGPGTRLTVT.

V gene TRBV2 combines with J gene TRBJ1-3; tentative D call: TRBD1 (5 bases). This CDR3 has 12 residues. CDR1 is SNHLY, CDR2 FYNNEI, per germline. Deletions cut 11 bases from V and 2 bases from J, with 10 bases between. CDR3 in DNA: TGTGCCGTCCGGACACCTGGAAACACCATATATTTT. Protein: CAVRTPGNTIYF.

The rearrangement uses TRBV11-2 and TRBJ1-2, with D maybe TRBD1 (5 bases). Germline values: CDR1 SGHAT, CDR2 FQNNGV. This CDR3 has 14 residues. Trimming stripped 4 bases from V and 8 bases from J, with 17 bases between. The CDR3 spells CASSSGVRVGGYTF. The DNA for the CDR3 is TGTGCCAGCAGCTCGGGAGTCAGGGTTGGGGGCTACACCTTC.